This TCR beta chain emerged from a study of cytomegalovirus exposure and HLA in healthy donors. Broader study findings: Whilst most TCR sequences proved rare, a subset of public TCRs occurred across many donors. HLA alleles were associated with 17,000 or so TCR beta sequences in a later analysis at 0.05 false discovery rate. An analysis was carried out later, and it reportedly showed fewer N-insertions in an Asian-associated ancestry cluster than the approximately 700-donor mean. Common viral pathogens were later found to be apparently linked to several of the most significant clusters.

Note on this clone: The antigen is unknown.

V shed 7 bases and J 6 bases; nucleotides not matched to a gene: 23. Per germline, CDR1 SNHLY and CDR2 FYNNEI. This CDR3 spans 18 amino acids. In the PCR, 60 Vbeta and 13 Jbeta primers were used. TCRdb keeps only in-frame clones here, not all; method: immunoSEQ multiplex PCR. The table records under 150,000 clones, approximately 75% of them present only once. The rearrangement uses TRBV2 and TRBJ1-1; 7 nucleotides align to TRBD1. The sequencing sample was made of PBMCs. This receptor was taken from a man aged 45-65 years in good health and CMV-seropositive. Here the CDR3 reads CASIPPGGTANRMSEAFF. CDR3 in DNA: TGTGCCAGCATTCCGCCGGGCGGGACAGCGAATCGGATGTCTGAAGCTTTCTTT.